What follows describes a single T cell receptor (beta chain). The target antigen is unknown. This sample was included in a study of T cell responses to AZD1222 COVID-19 vaccine. Study results and limitations: Nearly half of spike-specific TCRs reportedly target unmutated variant regions. Baseline seropositivity occurred in only 5 or 6 AZD1222 recipients. Donors were chiefly white British, with a greater number of females, and clonal diversity was perhaps underestimated.

The repertoire was sequenced with immunoSEQ multiplex PCR; TCRdb's copy has only in-frame clones and lacks some. The table includes 150,000 to 200,000 clones, around 90% detected once. The ends were cut back, 3 bases at V and 3 bases at J, with 17 bases in the middle. The CDR3 has 17 residues. CDR1 LNHDA and CDR2 SQIVND come from the germline V gene (reference sequence). This receptor was identified in an adult who received the AZD1222 COVID-19 vaccine. The sequencing here drew on peripheral blood, taken 28 days after the second AZD1222 dose. This sequence joins TRBV19 and TRBJ2-2; perhaps D is TRBD1 or TRBD2 (6 bases each). CDR3 residues: CASSIWARGRYTGELFF. The CDR3 nucleotides are TGTGCCAGTAGTATTTGGGCTCGGGGGCGGTACACCGGGGAGCTGTTTTTT.